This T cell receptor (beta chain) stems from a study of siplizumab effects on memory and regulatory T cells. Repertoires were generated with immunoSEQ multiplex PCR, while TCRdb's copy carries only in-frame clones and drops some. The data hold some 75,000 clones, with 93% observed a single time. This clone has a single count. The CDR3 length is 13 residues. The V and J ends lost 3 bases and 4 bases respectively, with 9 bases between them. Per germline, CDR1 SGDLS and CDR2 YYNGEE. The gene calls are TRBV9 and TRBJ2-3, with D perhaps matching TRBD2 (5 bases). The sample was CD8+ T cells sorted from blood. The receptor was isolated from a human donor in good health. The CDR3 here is CASSGLASDTQYF. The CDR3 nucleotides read TGTGCCAGCAGCGGCCTAGCATCAGATACGCAGTATTTT.